These 23 T cell receptor beta chains share one sample of origin, sequenced in a study of cytomegalovirus exposure and HLA in healthy donors. Assay: immunoSEQ multiplex PCR; the TCRdb copy retains only in-frame clones and omits some. The table lists fewer than 200,000 clones, roughly 86% of them singletons. What was sequenced was PBMCs. These receptors came from a man under 40 in good health and CMV-seropositive.

This clone was seen a single time. The chain uses TRBV6-1 and TRBJ2-7, with D possibly TRBD2 on 7 matching bases. The CDR3 runs 14 residues. The germline V gene has CDR1 MNHNS and CDR2 SASEGT. The V end was cut by 10 bases, the J end by 2 bases, with 18 bases between. CDR3 residues: CATKRGGDPYEQYF. Here the CDR3 DNA reads TGTGCCACCAAAAGGGGGGGGGATCCCTACGAGCAGTACTTC.

CDR3 bases: TGTGCCAGCAGCTCCGACAGGGTCCAGCCCCAGCATTTT. Protein sequence: CASSSDRVQPQHF. The J gene is TRBJ1-5, the V gene TRBV5-6; TRBD1 aligns across 7 bases. CDR1 is SGHDT and CDR2 is YYEEEE in the germline V gene. J was trimmed by 7 bases and V by 3 bases; bases with no gene match: 4. CDR3 size: 13 residues.

The J gene is TRBJ1-1, the V gene TRBV29-1; D possibly corresponds to TRBD1 (5 bases). CDR1 is SQVTM, CDR2 ANQGSEA, per germline. The V and J ends lost 0 bases and 6 bases respectively, with 17 bases between them. This CDR3 has 15 residues. DNA of the CDR3: TGCAGCGTTGAAGATTCACGGGGAATGGGGGCTGAAGCTTTCTTT. As protein: CSVEDSRGMGAEAFF.

V gene TRBV6-6 combines with J gene TRBJ1-1; D not resolved. Germline V gene lookup returns CDR1 MNHNY and CDR2 SVGAGI (reference sequence). V lost 6 bases to trimming and J lost 2 bases, with 10 bases between them. The CDR3 consists of 13 residues. The CDR3 loop is CASSRTGNTEAFF. In nucleotides, the CDR3 is TGTGCCAGCAGCAGGACGGGAAACACTGAAGCTTTCTTT.

V is TRBV28 and J is TRBJ1-2, with D hard to call. The CDR3 has 11 amino acids. The germline gives CDR1 MDHEN, CDR2 SYDVKM. Deletions cut 4 bases from V and 8 bases from J, with 8 bases between. The CDR3 sequence: CASSSAKGYTF. The CDR3 DNA reads as TGTGCCAGCAGTTCCGCGAAGGGCTACACCTTC.

This clone was seen a single time. This chain joins TRBV7-3 and TRBJ2-3; TRBD2 matches at 10 bases. Germline CDR1 reads SGHTA; CDR2 reads FQGTGA. V shed 5 bases, J shed 1 base, and the junction held 9 bases outside the gene matches. This CDR3 has 17 residues. CDR3 coding DNA: TGTGCCAGCAGCCCAACCCCCGGGACTAGCGGCACAGATACGCAGTATTTT. Protein product: CASSPTPGTSGTDTQYF.

CDR3 nucleotides: TGTGCCACCAGCAGAGATCGATCGTTAAAAGAGACCCAGTACTTC. It translates to CATSRDRSLKETQYF. The V and J genes are TRBV15 and TRBJ2-5; no definite D call. In germline, CDR1 is LNHNV, CDR2 YYDKDF (reference sequence). The CDR3 is made up of 15 amino acids. V was trimmed by 0 bases and J by 3 bases, leaving 11 bases between them.

The chain combines TRBV15 with TRBJ2-3; 7 positions match TRBD2. The germline CDR1 and CDR2 sequences are LNHNV and YYDKDF (reference sequence). The CDR3 contains 14 residues. V lost 0 bases and J lost 6; bases outside the gene matches: 3. In nucleotides, the CDR3 is TGTGCCACCAGCAGAGAGGCCGGGGGGGATACGCAGTATTTT. As protein: CATSREAGGDTQYF.

This clone was counted a single time. This sequence joins TRBV5-1 and TRBJ2-5; D not resolved. This CDR3 region has 12 residues. The ends were cut back, 4 bases at V and 5 bases at J, with 9 bases in the middle. CDR1 is SGHRS, CDR2 YFSETQ, per germline. CDR3 sequence (DNA): TGCGCCAGCAGCCCAGGTGCGGAGACCCAGTACTTC. The encoded protein is CASSPGAETQYF.

The chain links TRBV2 to TRBJ1-2; 7 positions match TRBD1. V was pared by 0 bases and J by 2 bases, with 0 bases of the junction left unmatched. This CDR3 spans 14 amino acids. The germline V gene encodes CDR1 SNHLY and CDR2 FYNNEI. CDR3 loop: CASSEARGNYGYTF. The DNA for the CDR3 is TGTGCCAGCAGTGAAGCCAGGGGGAACTATGGCTACACCTTC.

The count of this clone is one. The chain uses TRBV11-3 and TRBJ2-5, with D perhaps TRBD2 (5 bases). Per the germline V gene, CDR1 is SGHNT and CDR2 is YENEEA. There are 16 residues in the CDR3. V lost 2 bases and J 1 base, leaving 14 bases between the germline ends. CDR3 nucleotide sequence: TGTGCCAGCAGCTTAACTAGAGTTAACCCCCAAGAGACCCAGTACTTC. Its protein is CASSLTRVNPQETQYF.

This clone appeared a few times. V is TRBV30 and J is TRBJ1-2; D is undetermined. Germline V gene lookup returns CDR1 GTSNPN and CDR2 SVGIG (reference sequence). V dropped 5 bases and J dropped 4 bases, with 11 bases sitting between them. This CDR3 spans 12 amino acids. The CDR3 loop reads CAWSRTGYGYTF. The CDR3, as DNA: TGTGCCTGGTCACGGACGGGCTATGGCTACACCTTC.

The V gene is TRBV28, the J gene TRBJ2-7; TRBD1 matches 8 bases. Germline V CDR1 and CDR2: MDHEN, SYDVKM. The length of the CDR3 is 15 residues. After removal of 5 bases from V and 3 bases from J, the junction contained 9 bases not matched to a gene. The CDR3: CASSAYDRGHYEQYF. The CDR3 region has the DNA TGTGCCAGCAGTGCATACGACAGGGGCCACTACGAGCAGTACTTC.

The CDR3 sequence: CAWSSGGSTDTQYF. CDR3 DNA sequence: TGTGCCTGGAGTAGCGGGGGAAGCACAGATACGCAGTATTTT. The J gene is TRBJ2-3, the V gene TRBV30; 8 bases map to TRBD2. Losses at the gene ends were 2 bases for V and 0 bases for J; bases not matched to a gene: 1. CDR3 length: 14 amino acids. CDR1 is GTSNPN and CDR2 is SVGIG in the germline V gene (reference sequence).

This chain links TRBV4-2 with TRBJ1-1; D may be TRBD1 (6 bases). Trimming removed 3 bases at V and 8 bases at J, with 13 bases between. This CDR3 comprises 13 residues. The germline gives CDR1 LGHNA, CDR2 YNFKEQ. The CDR3 region has the DNA TGTGCCAGCAGCCAGGGGGCCGGCTCCGAAGCTTTCTTT. As protein: CASSQGAGSEAFF.

This sequence joins TRBV5-1 and TRBJ2-7; TRBD1 is a possible D gene (5 bases). V was shortened by 0 bases and J by 9 bases, with 16 bases between the two germline ends. The CDR3 spans 14 residues. Germline V lookup: CDR1 SGHRS, CDR2 YFSETQ. Here the CDR3 DNA reads TGCGCCAGCAGCTTGGAGGGGAAAACAATGGGGCAGTACTTC. This codes for CASSLEGKTMGQYF.

The genes are TRBV6-1 and TRBJ2-4, with D tentatively TRBD2 (5 bases). Germline CDR1 MNHNS, CDR2 SASEGT. The V end was cut by 6 bases, the J end by 2 bases, with 14 bases between. This CDR3 contains 15 residues. The CDR3 protein is CASRSEPGTKNIQYF. Here the CDR3 DNA reads TGTGCCAGCAGATCGGAACCGGGGACCAAAAACATTCAGTACTTC.

This rearrangement joins TRBV14 to TRBJ2-7, with D perhaps matching TRBD1 or TRBD2 (5 bases each). V was cut by 1 base and J by 2 bases, with 15 bases left in between. The CDR3 length is 16 residues. Germline loops: CDR1 SGHDN, CDR2 FVKESK. The CDR3 spells CASSQGPRGVPYEQYF. The CDR3 DNA follows: TGTGCCAGCAGCCAAGGGCCCCGAGGGGTACCCTACGAGCAGTACTTC.

This chain uses TRBV9 with TRBJ2-5, with D perhaps matching TRBD2 (6 bases). The length of the CDR3 is 15 residues. V lost 0 bases and J lost 2, with 11 bases in between. Germline CDR1 reads SGDLS; CDR2 reads YYNGEE. In DNA form, the CDR3 reads TGTGCCAGCAGCGTAGGGCGCGGGGCTCAAGAGACCCAGTACTTC. Residues: CASSVGRGAQETQYF.

The chain employs TRBV5-1 and TRBJ2-3; 8 nucleotides agree with TRBD1. Germline V CDR1 and CDR2: SGHRS, YFSETQ. J gave up 1 base and V 3 bases, and 7 bases lay outside the gene matches. The CDR3 is made up of 16 amino acids. CDR3 in amino acids: CASSSIQGARTDTQYF. For the CDR3, the DNA is TGCGCCAGCAGCTCAATTCAGGGGGCACGCACAGATACGCAGTATTTT.

CDR3 sequence: CASSSVRSGATGGYTF. Here the CDR3 DNA reads TGTGCCAGCAGTTCAGTCCGCTCGGGGGCGACGGGTGGCTACACCTTC. The chain has TRBV6-6 and TRBJ1-2; possibly TRBD1 for D (6 bases). The CDR3 has 16 amino acids. The germline V and J ends were trimmed by 4 bases and 7 bases, with 22 bases remaining between them. The germline gives CDR1 MNHNY, CDR2 SVGAGI (reference sequence).

The chain employs TRBV19 and TRBJ2-1; D possibly corresponds to TRBD2 (5 bases). The CDR3 covers 14 residues. Germline-derived CDR1 and CDR2 are LNHDA and SQIVND (reference sequence). V lost 5 bases to trimming and J lost 1 base, with 9 bases between them. Here the CDR3 reads CASSDGDSYNEQFF. The CDR3, as DNA: TGTGCCAGTAGTGACGGGGATTCCTACAATGAGCAGTTCTTC.

The chain couples TRBV5-1 to TRBJ2-1; 8 nucleotides align to TRBD1. The germline CDR1 and CDR2 sequences are SGHRS and YFSETQ. The V gene end was trimmed by 1 base and the J gene end by 8 bases; junction bases not matched to a gene: 8. This CDR3 contains 15 residues. The chain's CDR3 is CASSLYGQGLDEQFF. The CDR3, as DNA: TGCGCCAGCAGCTTGTATGGACAGGGTCTCGATGAGCAGTTCTTC.